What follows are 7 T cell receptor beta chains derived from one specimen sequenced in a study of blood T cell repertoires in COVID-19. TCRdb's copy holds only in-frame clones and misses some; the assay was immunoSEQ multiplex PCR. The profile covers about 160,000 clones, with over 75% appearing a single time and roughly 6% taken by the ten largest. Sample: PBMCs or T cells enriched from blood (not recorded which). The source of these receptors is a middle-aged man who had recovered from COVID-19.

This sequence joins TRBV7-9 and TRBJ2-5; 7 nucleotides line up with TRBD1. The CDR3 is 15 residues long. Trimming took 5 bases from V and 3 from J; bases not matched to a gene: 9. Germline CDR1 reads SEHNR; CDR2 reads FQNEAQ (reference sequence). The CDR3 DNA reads TGTGCCAGCAGCCGGACAGGAGGAGGTAAAGAGACCCAGTACTTC. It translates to CASSRTGGGKETQYF. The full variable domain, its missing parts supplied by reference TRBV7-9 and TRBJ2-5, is DTGVSQNPRHKITKRGQNVTFRCDPISEHNRLYWYRQTLGQGPEFLTYFQNEAQLEKSRLLSDRFSAERPKGSFSTLEIQRTEQGDSAMYLCASSRTGGGKETQYFGPGTRLLVL.

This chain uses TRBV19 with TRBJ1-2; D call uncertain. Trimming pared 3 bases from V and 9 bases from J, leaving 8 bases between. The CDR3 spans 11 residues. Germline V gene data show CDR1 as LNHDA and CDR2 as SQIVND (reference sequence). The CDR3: CASSILRSYTF. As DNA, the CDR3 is TGTGCCAGTAGTATTCTGAGAAGCTACACCTTC.

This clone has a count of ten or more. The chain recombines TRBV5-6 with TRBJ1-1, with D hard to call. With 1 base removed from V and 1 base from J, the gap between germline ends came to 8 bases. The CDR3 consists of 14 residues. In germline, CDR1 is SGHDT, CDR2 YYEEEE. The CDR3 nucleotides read TGTGCCAGCAGCTTGTTACAGAGGAACACTGAAGCTTTCTTT. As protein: CASSLLQRNTEAFF.

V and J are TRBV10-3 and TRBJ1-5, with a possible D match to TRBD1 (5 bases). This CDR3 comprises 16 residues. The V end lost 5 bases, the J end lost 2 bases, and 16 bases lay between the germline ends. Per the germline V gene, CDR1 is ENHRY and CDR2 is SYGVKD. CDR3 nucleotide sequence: TGTGCCATCAGTCAAGGACCCAAAGGGGGCAATCAGCCCCAGCATTTT. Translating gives CAISQGPKGGNQPQHF.

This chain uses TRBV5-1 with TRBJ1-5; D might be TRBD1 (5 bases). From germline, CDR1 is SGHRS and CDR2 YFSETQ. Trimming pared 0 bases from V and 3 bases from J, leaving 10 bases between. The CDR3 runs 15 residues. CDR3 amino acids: CASSLDRGINQPQHF. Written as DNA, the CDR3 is TGCGCCAGCAGCTTGGATCGGGGGATCAATCAGCCCCAGCATTTT.

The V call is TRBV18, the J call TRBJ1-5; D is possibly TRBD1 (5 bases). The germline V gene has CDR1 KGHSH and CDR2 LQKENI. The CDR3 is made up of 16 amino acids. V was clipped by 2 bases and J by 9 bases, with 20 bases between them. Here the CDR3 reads CASSPSPPGSNGPQHF. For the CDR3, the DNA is TGTGCCAGCTCACCATCCCCTCCAGGGTCAAATGGGCCCCAGCATTTT.

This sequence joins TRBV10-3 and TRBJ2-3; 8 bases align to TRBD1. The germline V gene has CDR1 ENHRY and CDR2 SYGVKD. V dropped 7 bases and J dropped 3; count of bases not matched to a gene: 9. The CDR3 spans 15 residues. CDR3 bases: TGTGCCATCACTAAGGGACAGGAGGGTACAGATACGCAGTATTTT. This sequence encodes CAITKGQEGTDTQYF.